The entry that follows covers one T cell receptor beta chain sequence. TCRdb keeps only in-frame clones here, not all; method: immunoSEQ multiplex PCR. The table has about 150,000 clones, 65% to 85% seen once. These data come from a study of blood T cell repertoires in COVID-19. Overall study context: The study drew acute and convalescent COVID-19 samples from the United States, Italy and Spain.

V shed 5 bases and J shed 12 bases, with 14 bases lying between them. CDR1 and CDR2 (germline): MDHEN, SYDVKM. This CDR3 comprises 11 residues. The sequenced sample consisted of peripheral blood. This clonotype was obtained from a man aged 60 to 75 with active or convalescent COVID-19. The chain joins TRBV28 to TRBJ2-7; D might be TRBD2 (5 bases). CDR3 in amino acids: CASSRTGKGYF. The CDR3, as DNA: TGTGCCAGCAGTCGGACCGGGAAAGGGTACTTC. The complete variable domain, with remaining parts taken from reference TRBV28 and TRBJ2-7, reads DVKVTQSSRYLVKRTGEKVFLECVQDMDHENMFWYRQDPGLGLRLIYFSYDVKMKEKGDIPEGYSVSREKKERFSLILESASTNQTSMYLCASSRTGKGYFGPGTRLTVT.